This record looks at one T cell receptor (beta chain) sequence and its context. The antigen is unknown. Germline CDR1 SGHNT, CDR2 YENEEA. V was clipped by 6 bases and J by 7 bases, with 30 bases between them. The CDR3 extends over 19 amino acids. TCRdb re-derived calls from the reads in MiXCR, one entry per CDR3 protein. The profile shows about 770,000 distinct CDR3 sequences, 25% to 30% of them singletons. The data derive from a study of T cell repertoires in cytomegalovirus infection. Study background: In public TCR beta signatures, there were indications of both CMV infection and matching HLA type.

Whole-study findings and limits: Identification of carriers of CMV plus the relevant HLA was achieved through cumulative public TCR beta family frequency.

The sequence came from a human donor in good health (CMV status not recorded). Some clones in this sample may be carry-over from other donors' samples. The sequencing used cultured CD8+ T cells from PBMCs, collected from culture after CMV antigen stimulation. J is TRBJ2-2 and V is TRBV11-3; D might be TRBD1 (6 bases). CDR3 amino acids: CASSFRTGVSYRADGELFF. DNA of the CDR3: TGTGCCAGCAGTTTTAGAACCGGGGTCTCCTACAGGGCGGACGGGGAGCTGTTTTTT.